This TCR beta chain appears in the sequencing data of a study of shared clonotypes between healthy human individuals. Generated by immunoSEQ multiplex PCR, the TCRdb table keeps only in-frame clones and is missing some. Among millions of clones listed, approximately 92% were seen once. Trimming pared 1 base from V and 2 bases from J, leaving 6 bases between. The CDR3 is made up of 14 amino acids. CDR1 MGHDK and CDR2 SYGVNS come from the germline V gene. This receptor was identified in a man aged 18 to 29 in good health. V is TRBV25-1 and J is TRBJ2-1; no definite D call. Sequenced: naive CD4+ T cells sorted from blood. Subset defined: CD45RA+ positively selected. This chain's CDR3 is CASSEWGTYNEQFF. CDR3 DNA: TGTGCCAGCAGTGAATGGGGAACCTACAATGAGCAGTTCTTC.